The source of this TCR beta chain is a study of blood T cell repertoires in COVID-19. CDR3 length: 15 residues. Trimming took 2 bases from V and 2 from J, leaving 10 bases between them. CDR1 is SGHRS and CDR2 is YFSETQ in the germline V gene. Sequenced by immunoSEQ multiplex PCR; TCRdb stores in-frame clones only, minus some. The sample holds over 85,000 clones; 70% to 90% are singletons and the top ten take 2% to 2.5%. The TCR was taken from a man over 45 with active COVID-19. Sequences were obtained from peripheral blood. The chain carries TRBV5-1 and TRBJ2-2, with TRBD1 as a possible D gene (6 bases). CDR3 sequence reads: CASSFGTFNTGELFF. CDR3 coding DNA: TGCGCCAGCAGCTTCGGGACATTTAACACCGGGGAGCTGTTTTTT. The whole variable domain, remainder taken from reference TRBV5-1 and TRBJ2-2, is KAGVTQTPRYLIKTRGQQVTLSCSPISGHRSVSWYQQTPGQGLQFLFEYFSETQRNKGNFPGRFSGRQFSNSRSEMNVSTLELGDSALYLCASSFGTFNTGELFFGEGSRLTVL.